The entry that follows covers one T cell receptor (beta chain) sequence. Its antigen is unidentified. Second-dose recipients at about 4 or about 12 weeks were treated as one pooled group. CDR1 and CDR2 (germline): SGHRS, YFSETQ. Trimming took 5 bases from V and 0 from J; bases not matched to a gene: 3. This CDR3 is built from 17 residues. This sample is part of a study of T cell responses to AZD1222 COVID-19 vaccine. Profiling relied on immunoSEQ multiplex PCR, and the TCRdb table lists in-frame clones only, not all of them. The table lists about 130,000 clones, 88% of them singletons. Findings and caveats of the study: Increased Spike-specific TCR breadth and depth were observed after two AZD1222 doses. The donor group comprised mostly white British people and more females; the analysis possibly underestimated clonal diversity. Spike-wide coverage was observed for vaccine-associated CD4 TCRs, with dominant responses at 160-218 and 743-854.

Sequenced here: peripheral blood, sampled 28 days after the second AZD1222 dose. This TCR came from an adult who received the AZD1222 COVID-19 vaccine. J is TRBJ2-6 and V is TRBV5-1, with 12 bases identical to TRBD2. Written as DNA, the CDR3 is TGCGCCAGCAGGATGGGACTAGCGGGCTCTGGGGCCAACGTCCTGACTTTC. Its translation: CASRMGLAGSGANVLTF.